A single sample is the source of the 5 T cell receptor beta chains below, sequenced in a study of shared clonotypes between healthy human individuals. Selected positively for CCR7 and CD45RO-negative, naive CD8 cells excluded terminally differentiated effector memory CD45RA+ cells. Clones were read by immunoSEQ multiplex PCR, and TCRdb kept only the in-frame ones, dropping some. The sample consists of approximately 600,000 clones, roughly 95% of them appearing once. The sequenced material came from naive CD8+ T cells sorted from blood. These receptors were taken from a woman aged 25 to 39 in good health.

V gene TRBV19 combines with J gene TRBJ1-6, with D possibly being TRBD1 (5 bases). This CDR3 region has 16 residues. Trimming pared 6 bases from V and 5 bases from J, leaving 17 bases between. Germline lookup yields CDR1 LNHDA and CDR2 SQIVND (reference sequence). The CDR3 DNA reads TGTGCCAGTAGATGGAAGACTGAGGGGAATAATTCACCCCTCCACTTT. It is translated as CASRWKTEGNNSPLHF.

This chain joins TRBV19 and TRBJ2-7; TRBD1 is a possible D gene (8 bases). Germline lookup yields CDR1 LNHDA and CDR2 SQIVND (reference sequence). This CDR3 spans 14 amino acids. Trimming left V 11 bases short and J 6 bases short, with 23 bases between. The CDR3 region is CASGAGQAFGEQYF. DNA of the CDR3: TGTGCCTCAGGAGCGGGACAGGCCTTCGGCGAGCAGTACTTC.

This chain's CDR3 is CASSAESYEQYF. CDR3 nucleotides: TGTGCCAGCAGCGCAGAGAGCTACGAGCAGTACTTC. The V call is TRBV7-9, the J call TRBJ2-7; D ambiguous. The V gene's germline CDR1 is SEHNR and CDR2 FQNEAQ (reference sequence). Trimming cost V 5 bases and J 3 bases, with 8 bases left between them. The CDR3 loop spans 12 amino acids.

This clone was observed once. Here the CDR3 reads CASSQDFVGGADTQYF. CDR3 bases: TGTGCCAGCAGCCAAGATTTTGTGGGAGGAGCAGATACGCAGTATTTT. This rearrangement joins TRBV4-2 to TRBJ2-3; D perhaps matches TRBD2 (6 bases). Germline-derived CDR1 and CDR2 are LGHNA and YNFKEQ. CDR3 length: 16 amino acids. Trimming removed 0 bases at V and 4 bases at J, with 14 bases between.

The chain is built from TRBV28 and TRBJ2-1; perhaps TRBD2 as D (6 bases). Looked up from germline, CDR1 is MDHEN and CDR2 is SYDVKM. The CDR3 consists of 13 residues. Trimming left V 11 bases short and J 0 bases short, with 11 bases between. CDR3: CAVAGRSYNEQFF. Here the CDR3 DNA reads TGTGCCGTTGCGGGACGCTCCTACAATGAGCAGTTCTTC.